The next 8 T cell receptor beta chains were all read from a single sample in a study of blood T cell repertoires in COVID-19. TCRdb's copy holds only in-frame clones and misses some; the assay was immunoSEQ multiplex PCR. The profile shows 400,000 to 450,000 clones, around 86% of them singletons. Material: peripheral blood. The receptors were gathered from a young woman with active or convalescent COVID-19.

This rearrangement joins TRBV5-1 to TRBJ2-3, with D perhaps matching TRBD2 (6 bases). V was pared by 4 bases and J by 0 bases, with 12 bases between. The length of the CDR3 is 15 residues. Germline V lookup: CDR1 SGHRS, CDR2 YFSETQ. In DNA form, the CDR3 reads TGCGCCAGCAGCACAGAGGGGACTAGCACAGATACGCAGTATTTT. It translates to CASSTEGTSTDTQYF. The full variable domain, its missing parts supplied by reference TRBV5-1 and TRBJ2-3, is KAGVTQTPRYLIKTRGQQVTLSCSPISGHRSVSWYQQTPGQGLQFLFEYFSETQRNKGNFPGRFSGRQFSNSRSEMNVSTLELGDSALYLCASSTEGTSTDTQYFGPGTRLTVL.

The chain combines TRBV30 with TRBJ1-1, with unresolved D. The CDR3 covers 15 residues. Per the germline V gene, CDR1 is GTSNPN and CDR2 is SVGIG (reference sequence). V was trimmed by 0 bases and J by 3 bases, leaving 14 bases between them. The CDR3 region has the DNA TGTGCCTGGAGTGTACGAAGGTTGGCGGACACTGAAGCTTTCTTT. It yields the protein CAWSVRRLADTEAFF.

The rearrangement joins TRBV6-1 to TRBJ1-5; TRBD1 matches 7 bases. J lost 0 bases, V lost 6 bases, and 5 bases had no gene match. The CDR3 is 15 amino acids. CDR1 is MNHNS and CDR2 is SASEGT in the germline V gene. The CDR3 DNA sequence: TGTGCCAGCAGAGGGACAGCGGATAGCAATCAGCCCCAGCATTTT. This translates into CASRGTADSNQPQHF.

This chain connects TRBV5-1 to TRBJ2-5; a weak D match, TRBD2 (6 bases). The germline gives CDR1 SGHRS, CDR2 YFSETQ. This CDR3 has 15 amino acids. Trimming pared 0 bases from V and 9 bases from J, leaving 18 bases between. CDR3 region: CASSLDTAATGAQYF. CDR3 bases: TGCGCCAGCAGCTTGGATACGGCCGCCACGGGGGCCCAGTACTTC.

The chain combines TRBV19 with TRBJ1-3, with D maybe TRBD1 (5 bases). V was pared by 2 bases and J by 3 bases, with 8 bases between. Germline CDR1 reads LNHDA; CDR2 reads SQIVND (reference sequence). The CDR3 totals 14 residues. The DNA of the CDR3 is TGTGCCAGTAGTATATCGACAGTTGGAAACACCATATATTTT. Translated, it gives CASSISTVGNTIYF.

The chain combines TRBV10-2 with TRBJ2-3, with 12 bases identical to TRBD2. Looked up from germline, CDR1 is WSHSY and CDR2 is SAAADI. V gave up 6 bases and J gave up 3 bases; unmatched junction bases: 4. The CDR3 length is 15 residues. This chain's CDR3 is CASRQTSGGTDTQYF. CDR3 coding DNA: TGCGCCAGCAGGCAGACTAGCGGGGGAACAGATACGCAGTATTTT.

The gene calls are TRBV7-6 and TRBJ2-1; no firm D call. The CDR3 is 15 residues long. Germline CDR1 SGHVS, CDR2 FNYEAQ. V dropped 1 base and J dropped 0 bases, with 7 bases sitting between them. The CDR3 DNA reads TGTGCCAGCAGCTTAGGACCTAGCTCCTACAATGAGCAGTTCTTC. It specifies CASSLGPSSYNEQFF.

The sample holds a few counts of this clone. V usage is TRBV16 and J usage is TRBJ1-3, with a weak D call TRBD1 (5 bases). The CDR3 has 17 residues. Per the germline V gene, CDR1 is KGHSY and CDR2 is FQNENV. The V end was cut by 4 bases, the J end by 1 base, with 17 bases between. CDR3 coding DNA: TGTGCCAGCAGCCCCGCGGGACTCTATAGATCTGGAAACACCATATATTTT. It yields the protein CASSPAGLYRSGNTIYF.